One T cell receptor beta chain is described in this entry. Its antigen is as yet unknown. This sample is part of a study of shared clonotypes between healthy human individuals. General study results and limits: Although depth was large, rarefaction showed that sequencing of the sorted subsets was incomplete. When compared with the clonotypes that were shared by all four sorted-subset donors, the non-shared clonotypes turned out to have lower generation probabilities. Few donors limited the genetic and exposure-history diversity represented. Sample collection involved blood only; tissue repertoires are likely different.

Germline V gene sequence: CDR1 MNHNY, CDR2 SVGAGI (reference sequence). Trimming removed 8 bases at V and 2 bases at J, with 19 bases between. The CDR3 consists of 16 residues. Profiling relied on immunoSEQ multiplex PCR, and the TCRdb table lists in-frame clones only, not all of them. The repertoire holds 1 million to 1.2 million clones, with around three quarters as singletons. The chain has TRBV6-6 and TRBJ1-3; D call uncertain. This receptor was identified in a man between 18 and 29 years old in good health. Some clones in this sample may be carry-over from other donors' samples. The sample was memory CD4+ T cells from PBMCs. The subset is: CD45RA-negative fraction. DNA of the CDR3: TGTGCCAGCCTCTTAGTCAGCGGAACCCCTGGAAACACCATATATTTT. This encodes CASLLVSGTPGNTIYF.